The 5 T cell receptor beta chains in this list originate from one sample, sequenced in a study of T cell repertoires in cytomegalovirus infection. TCRdb reprocessed the reads with MiXCR, giving one entry per CDR3 protein. The table records roughly 640,000 distinct CDR3 sequences, 20% to 25% of them present only once. Sequencing input: CD8+ T cells from PBMCs. These receptors all come from a human donor in good health (CMV status not recorded). Some clones in this sample may be carry-over from other donors' samples.

This clonotype was seen ten or more times. CDR3 nucleotides: TGTGCCAGCAGTCCTTTCGGCCAGGGATCGAACACCGGGGAGCTGTTTTTT. Amino acid sequence: CASSPFGQGSNTGELFF. The genes are TRBV6-8 and TRBJ2-2; possible D gene TRBD1, 5 bases. Germline V CDR1 and CDR2: MNHGY, SAAAGT. V was pared by 5 bases and J by 0 bases, with 16 bases between. The CDR3 is 17 amino acids.

A few counts support this clonotype. The chain couples TRBV29-1 to TRBJ2-3; D uncertain. Trimming took 1 base from V and 2 from J, leaving 10 bases between them. The CDR3 is 14 amino acids. Germline CDR1 SQVTM, CDR2 ANQGSEA. As DNA, the CDR3 is TGCAGCGTTGAAGGTGGATTTTCCACAGATACGCAGTATTTT. Translated, it gives CSVEGGFSTDTQYF.

This clonotype was found many times. This sequence joins TRBV6-1 and TRBJ1-1; TRBD1 aligns across 8 bases. CDR1 is MNHNS, CDR2 SASEGT, per germline. The CDR3 is 13 residues long. Unmatched junction bases numbered 1, after V lost 7 bases and J lost 0 bases. The CDR3: CASKTGVNTEAFF. The DNA for the CDR3 is TGTGCCAGCAAGACAGGGGTGAACACTGAAGCTTTCTTT.

V usage is TRBV7-9 and J usage is TRBJ2-3; 7 nucleotides align to TRBD2. J was trimmed by 2 bases and V by 4 bases; bases with no gene match: 9. The germline gives CDR1 SEHNR, CDR2 FQNEAQ (reference sequence). The CDR3 has 16 residues. CDR3 sequence (DNA): TGTGCCAGCAGCTACCGGGGGAGGGGTTTCACAGATACGCAGTATTTT. Protein: CASSYRGRGFTDTQYF.

This clonotype has more than one count but fewer than ten. The chain joins TRBV10-3 to TRBJ2-1, with D perhaps given as TRBD1 or TRBD2 (5 bases each). Germline CDR1 and CDR2: ENHRY and SYGVKD. The CDR3 is made up of 14 amino acids. V was shortened by 8 bases and J by 0 bases, with 11 bases between the two germline ends. The CDR3 here is CAIGVRGSYNEQFF. The CDR3 region has the DNA TGTGCCATCGGGGTGAGGGGCTCCTACAATGAGCAGTTCTTC.